Listed below are T cell receptor beta chains from one sample, sequenced in a study of lymphopenia after photon versus proton radiotherapy. The protocol was immunoSEQ multiplex PCR, while the TCRdb copy is restricted to in-frame clones and leaves out a portion. Here the sample spans about 58,000 clones, 70% to 85% being singletons. The sample was peripheral blood, taken from a patient treated with proton-based radiotherapy. Receptors were obtained from a man between 60 and 75 years old with pancreatic cancer. Both conserved end residues are part of each CDR3. D genes are given only for firm matches. Size is stated for part of the rows, as once, few or many counts, or as a class when the clone is expanded.

j_gene | d_gene | v_gene | abundance | CDR3nt | CDR3aa
TRBJ2-5 | TRBD1 | TRBV9 | - | TGTGCCAGCAGCGCCGGGACAGGACAAGAGACCCAGTACTTC | CASSAGTGQETQYF
TRBJ2-7 | - | TRBV6-6 | - | TGTGCCAGCCAGGACCGAGGCTACGAGCAGTACTTC | CASQDRGYEQYF
TRBJ1-4 | - | TRBV4-1 | - | TGCGCCAGCAGCCAAGGCCAGGGGTATGAAAAACTGTTTTTT | CASSQGQGYEKLFF
TRBJ1-2 | - | TRBV19 | - | TGTGCCAGTAGTATAGAAGGGCCGGCCAGACAACACTATGGCTACACCTTC | CASSIEGPARQHYGYTF
TRBJ2-5 | - | TRBV5-8 | - | TGTGCCAGCAGCGCGACCCGCGGCCAAGAGACCCAGTACTTC | CASSATRGQETQYF
TRBJ2-6 | TRBD1 | TRBV5-1 | once | TGCGCCAGCAGCTCCACGGGACAGGGGGCAGTTGGGGCCAACGTCCTGACTTTC | CASSSTGQGAVGANVLTF
TRBJ2-1 | - | TRBV7-9 | - | TGTGCCAGCAGCCCCCCCTCCAGAGGGGTCAATGAGCAGTTCTTC | CASSPPSRGVNEQFF
TRBJ2-1 | TRBD2 | TRBV28 | - | TGTGCCAGCAGTTTCAACGGGGAGGGTTACAATGAGCAGTTCTTC | CASSFNGEGYNEQFF
TRBJ1-2 | - | TRBV28 | few | TGTGCCAGCAGCCCCCCGGGACTTCAACCAGGCTATGGCTACACCTTC | CASSPPGLQPGYGYTF
TRBJ2-2 | - | TRBV7-3 | - | TGTGCCAGCAGCAATAGACCGGGACTCCCTGACACCGGGGAGCTGTTTTTT | CASSNRPGLPDTGELFF
TRBJ1-2 | TRBD1 | TRBV28 | few | TGTGCCAGCAGTTTCCGGGACAGGTCTAACTATGGCTACACCTTC | CASSFRDRSNYGYTF